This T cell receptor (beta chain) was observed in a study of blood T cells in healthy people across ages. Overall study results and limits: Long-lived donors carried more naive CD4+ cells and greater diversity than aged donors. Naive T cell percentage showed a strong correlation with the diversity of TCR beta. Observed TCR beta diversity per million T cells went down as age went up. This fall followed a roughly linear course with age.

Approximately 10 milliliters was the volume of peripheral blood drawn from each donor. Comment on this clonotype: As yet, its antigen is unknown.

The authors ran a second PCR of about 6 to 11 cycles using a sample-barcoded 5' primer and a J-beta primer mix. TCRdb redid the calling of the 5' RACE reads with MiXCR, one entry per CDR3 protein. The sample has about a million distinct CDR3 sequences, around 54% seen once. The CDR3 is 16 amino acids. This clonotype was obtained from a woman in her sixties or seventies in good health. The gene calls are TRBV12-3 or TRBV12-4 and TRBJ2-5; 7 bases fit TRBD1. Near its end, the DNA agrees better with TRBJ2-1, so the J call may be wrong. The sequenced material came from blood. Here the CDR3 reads CASSPTRGGGGETQFF. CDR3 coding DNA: TGTGCCAGCAGTCCCACCAGAGGGGGCGGTGGAGAGACCCAGTTCTTC.